Below, 13 T cell receptor beta chains from the same sample are listed, as sequenced in a study of metastatic and nonmetastatic thyroid tumors. TCRdb reassembled clones from the PCR reads with MiXCR. The repertoire holds about 43,000 clones, with more than 9.5% as singletons. All patients were treatment-naive before thyroid surgery. Sequenced: blood. These receptor sequences come from a female donor with papillary thyroid cancer or a benign thyroid nodule (not recorded which). Some clones in this sample may be carry-over from other donors' samples.

This clone was counted many times. The genes are TRBV9 and TRBJ1-4, with D possibly matching TRBD1 (5 bases). The CDR3 extends over 15 amino acids. V was trimmed by 0 bases and J by 7 bases, leaving 13 bases between them. Germline lookup yields CDR1 SGDLS and CDR2 YYNGEE. CDR3 in DNA: TGTGCCAGCAGCGTAGCAGGGTATCCAGGTGAAAAACTGTTTTTT. Protein sequence: CASSVAGYPGEKLFF.

This clone was seen ten or more times. The chain has TRBV4-3 and TRBJ1-2; 10 bases match TRBD1. Trimming took 4 bases from V and 6 from J; bases not matched to a gene: 8. Germline assignment: CDR1 LGHNA and CDR2 YSLEER. CDR3 size: 15 residues. The CDR3, as DNA: TGCGCCAGCAGCCTCTCATCCGGACAGGGGGATGGCTACACCTTC. This encodes CASSLSSGQGDGYTF.

This clone was detected many times. The DNA for the CDR3 is TGCAGTGCTAGTTGGGGACTATTCGGCAATGAGCAGTTCTTC. It codes for CSASWGLFGNEQFF. This chain links TRBV20-1 with TRBJ2-1; 7 bases are shared with TRBD2. The V segment lost 3 bases and the J segment 6 bases; nucleotides outside the gene matches: 8. Germline CDR1 and CDR2: DFQATT and SNEGSKA (reference sequence). This CDR3 has 14 amino acids.

This clone was picked up many times. This chain uses TRBV7-2 with TRBJ2-2; D uncertain. The ends were cut back, 2 bases at V and 1 base at J, with 5 bases in the middle. The germline V gene encodes CDR1 SGHTA and CDR2 FQGNSA. The CDR3 loop spans 14 amino acids. Here the CDR3 DNA reads TGTGCCAGCAGCTTATCGGGGAACACCGGGGAGCTGTTTTTT. This translates into CASSLSGNTGELFF.

There are many counts of this clone. V usage is TRBV12-3 or TRBV12-4 and J usage is TRBJ1-1; the D gene is possibly TRBD1 (5 bases). Trimming left V 6 bases short and J 1 base short, with 21 bases between. There are 17 residues in the CDR3. The CDR3 reads CASSPPLSWGGNTEAFF. CDR3 DNA sequence: TGTGCCAGCAGCCCCCCCCTTAGTTGGGGGGGGAACACTGAAGCTTTCTTT.

This clone showed up many times. The gene calls are TRBV18 and TRBJ1-2, with D perhaps matching TRBD1 (5 bases). This CDR3 region has 12 residues. With 6 bases removed from V and 7 bases from J, the gap between germline ends came to 12 bases. Looked up from germline, CDR1 is KGHSH and CDR2 is LQKENI. The CDR3 protein is CASSSRQTGYTF. In nucleotides, the CDR3 is TGTGCCAGCTCCTCCCGACAGACTGGCTACACCTTC.

This clone has a count of ten or more. This chain joins TRBV4-1 and TRBJ2-1; perhaps D is TRBD1 or TRBD2 (5 bases each). Trimming removed 0 bases at V and 8 bases at J, with 14 bases between. The CDR3 sequence is 15 residues long. CDR1 is MGHRA and CDR2 is YSYEKL in the germline V gene. This CDR3 is CASSQEPGLGDEQFF. As DNA, the CDR3 is TGCGCCAGCAGCCAAGAACCCGGACTGGGGGATGAGCAGTTCTTC.

Details on this clone: One end of the junction does not line up with germline, which may come from a read error. The chain has TRBV11-1 and TRBJ1-2; D ambiguous. The CDR3 runs 16 residues. Germline V gene sequence: CDR1 SGHAT, CDR2 FQDESV (reference sequence). Here the CDR3 reads CASSAWRGEANYGYTF. Here the CDR3 DNA reads TGTGCCAGCAGCGCCTGGCGCGGTGAGGCTAACTATGGCTACACTTTC.

This clone was seen at least ten times. The V and J genes are TRBV10-3 and TRBJ2-7, with TRBD2 identical over 11 bases. Looked up from germline, CDR1 is ENHRY and CDR2 is SYGVKD. V shed 3 bases, J shed 4 bases, and the junction held 8 bases outside the gene matches. The CDR3 loop spans 16 amino acids. The CDR3 here is CAISELLAGVGYEQYF. As DNA, the CDR3 is TGTGCCATCAGTGAATTACTAGCGGGAGTTGGTTACGAGCAGTACTTC.

Ten or more counts support this clone. The J gene is TRBJ2-1, the V gene TRBV4-3, with D perhaps matching TRBD1 (6 bases). CDR1 LGHNA and CDR2 YSLEER come from the germline V gene. V lost 0 bases and J lost 7, with 13 bases in between. The CDR3 extends over 15 amino acids. CDR3 protein: CASSQDGGQLNEQFF. The CDR3 DNA is TGCGCCAGCAGCCAAGATGGGGGACAACTGAATGAGCAGTTCTTC.

This clone was observed at least ten times. The chain recombines TRBV5-1 with TRBJ1-2; unclear D gene. The CDR3 is made up of 15 amino acids. Between the trimmed V and J ends, which lost 0 bases and 4 bases, there was a span of 13 bases. Germline V gene data show CDR1 as SGHRS and CDR2 as YFSETQ. CDR3 in DNA: TGCGCCAGCAGCTTGGCCGAGGGAGGGTCCTATGGCTACACCTTC. Translated, it gives CASSLAEGGSYGYTF.

This clone has a count of ten or more. The chain is built from TRBV4-3 and TRBJ1-3; 7 bases fit TRBD1. The CDR3 covers 14 residues. Unmatched junction bases numbered 8, after V lost 6 bases and J lost 6 bases. Germline V CDR1 and CDR2: LGHNA, YSLEER. The CDR3 protein is CASSLNRGINTIYF. Here the CDR3 DNA reads TGCGCCAGCAGTCTTAACAGGGGAATAAACACCATATATTTT.

Details on this clone: A read error is possible here, since a much larger clone lies one base away. The chain employs TRBV2 and TRBJ2-4, with 7 bases aligning to TRBD1. The CDR3 length is 15 residues. With V trimmed by 5 bases and J by 2 bases, 6 bases remained unmatched. Germline loops: CDR1 SNHLY, CDR2 FYNNEI. DNA for the CDR3: TGTGCCAGCAGTAGGACAGGCGTATCCAAAAACATTCAGTACTTC. Amino acids: CASSRTGVSKNIQYF.